The next 26 T cell receptor beta chains were all read from a single sample in a study of blood T cell repertoires in COVID-19. Libraries were prepared by immunoSEQ multiplex PCR; TCRdb keeps only in-frame clonotypes and omits some of them. The data show roughly 120,000 clones, around 90% seen once. The sequencing input was peripheral blood. The receptors were gathered from a man aged 45-60 years with active COVID-19.

The rearrangement links TRBV9 to TRBJ2-5; D may be TRBD1 (6 bases). The V gene's germline CDR1 is SGDLS and CDR2 YYNGEE. The CDR3 is made up of 16 amino acids. V lost 0 bases and J lost 0, with 12 bases in between. The CDR3 here is CASSVAQGSYQETQYF. DNA for the CDR3: TGTGCCAGCAGCGTAGCTCAGGGGTCGTACCAAGAGACCCAGTACTTC.

The chain joins TRBV7-2 to TRBJ1-1; a weak D match, TRBD1 (5 bases). Germline values: CDR1 SGHTA, CDR2 FQGNSA. With 5 bases removed from V and 1 base from J, the gap between germline ends came to 11 bases. This CDR3 is 14 amino acids long. The CDR3 loop is CASSVRVSNTEAFF. The CDR3 DNA sequence: TGTGCCAGCAGCGTCAGGGTATCGAACACTGAAGCTTTCTTT. Drawing the rest from reference TRBV7-2 and TRBJ1-1, the complete variable domain is GAGVSQSPSNKVTEKGKDVELRCDPISGHTALYWYRQSLGQGLEFLIYFQGNSAPDKSGLPSDRFSAERTGGSVSTLTIQRTQQEDSAVYLCASSVRVSNTEAFFGQGTRLTVV.

DNA of the CDR3: TGTGCCAGCAGCCTAGGGACGACTAACCAAGAGACCCAGTACTTC. Translated: CASSLGTTNQETQYF. This chain connects TRBV9 to TRBJ2-5; either TRBD1 or TRBD2 may supply D (5 bases each). Trimming left V 4 bases short and J 0 bases short, with 13 bases between. The germline CDR1 and CDR2 sequences are SGDLS and YYNGEE. The CDR3 extends over 15 amino acids.

This clone was observed a single time. The V call is TRBV11-2, the J call TRBJ1-1, with D hard to call. V was pared by 5 bases and J by 6 bases, with 7 bases between. The CDR3 sequence is 11 residues long. Germline CDR1 SGHAT, CDR2 FQNNGV. The DNA of the CDR3 is TGTGCCAGCAGCCCAGGTCCTGAAGCTTTCTTT. Its protein is CASSPGPEAFF.

The rearrangement links TRBV2 to TRBJ2-3; D may be TRBD2 (6 bases). Trimming cost V 6 bases and J 2 bases, with 15 bases left between them. CDR1 SNHLY and CDR2 FYNNEI come from the germline V gene. CDR3 length equals 15 residues. This chain's CDR3 is CASSSRDLATDTQYF. CDR3 nucleotides: TGTGCCAGCAGCTCGCGGGACCTTGCCACAGATACGCAGTATTTT.

The chain has TRBV10-3 and TRBJ2-1, with 11 bases matching TRBD2. Trimming removed 3 bases from V and 8 bases from J; junction bases left unmatched: 15. From germline, CDR1 is ENHRY and CDR2 SYGVKD. The CDR3 contains 18 residues. The CDR3 DNA reads TGTGCCATCAGTGACCCAGGCCTACTAGCGGGAGTCGGGGATGAGCAGTTCTTC. Amino acids: CAISDPGLLAGVGDEQFF.

This sequence joins TRBV5-4 and TRBJ2-1, with 15 bases that match TRBD2. This CDR3 is 17 amino acids long. Losses at the gene ends were 4 bases for V and 1 base for J; bases not matched to a gene: 3. Per the germline V gene, CDR1 is SGHNT and CDR2 is YYREEE (reference sequence). The DNA for the CDR3 is TGTGCCAGCAGCCGGACTAGCGGGGGGGGTTCCTACAATGAGCAGTTCTTC. Translating it yields CASSRTSGGGSYNEQFF.

The chain uses TRBV6-6 and TRBJ1-5; D unclear. Germline V gene lookup returns CDR1 MNHNY and CDR2 SVGAGI (reference sequence). The CDR3 length is 15 residues. Trimming stripped 6 bases from V and 8 bases from J, with 20 bases between. CDR3 in DNA: TGTGCCAGCAGCGACCGGGGTGGTGACGTCGAGCCCCAGCATTTT. It yields the protein CASSDRGGDVEPQHF.

V and J are TRBV30 and TRBJ2-5; 10 nucleotides match TRBD2. The CDR3 covers 16 residues. Unmatched junction bases numbered 9, after V lost 0 bases and J lost 5 bases. Germline assignment: CDR1 GTSNPN and CDR2 SVGIG (reference sequence). Written as DNA, the CDR3 is TGTGCCTGGAGTGTAGGGCTAGCGGGAGCCCGGGAGACCCAGTACTTC. Protein: CAWSVGLAGARETQYF. Supplemented by reference TRBV30 and TRBJ2-5, the full variable domain reads SQTIHQWPATLVQPVGSPLSLECTVEGTSNPNLYWYRQAAGRGLQLLFYSVGIGQISSEVPQNLSASRPQDRQFILSSKKLLLSDSGFYLCAWSVGLAGARETQYFGPGTRLLVL.

This clone was recorded once. The chain joins TRBV5-1 to TRBJ1-5; 7 bases match TRBD1. Germline trimming cut 4 bases from V and 6 bases from J; bases unmatched to any gene: 10. CDR1 is SGHRS and CDR2 is YFSETQ in the germline V gene. This CDR3 comprises 15 residues. The CDR3 here is CASSPTTGVGQPQHF. The DNA of the CDR3 is TGCGCCAGCAGCCCAACCACAGGGGTAGGTCAGCCCCAGCATTTT.

The chain joins TRBV18 to TRBJ2-5; possible D gene TRBD2, 7 bases. Trimming cost V 6 bases and J 4 bases, with 15 bases left between them. CDR1 KGHSH and CDR2 LQKENI come from the germline V gene. The CDR3 is made up of 14 amino acids. CDR3 nucleotides: TGTGCCAGCTCCCCCGGGGGGCGGCGAGAGACCCAGTACTTC. The encoded protein is CASSPGGRRETQYF. Combining the CDR3 with reference TRBV18 and TRBJ2-5 gives the whole variable domain NAGVMQNPRHLVRRRGQEARLRCSPMKGHSHVYWYRQLPEEGLKFMVYLQKENIIDESGMPKERFSAEFPKEGPSILRIQQVVRGDSAAYFCASSPGGRRETQYFGPGTRLLVL.

The chain combines TRBV5-6 with TRBJ2-1; the match to TRBD2 covers 8 bases. V trimming: 3 bases; J trimming: 8 bases; junction bases outside the gene matches: 10. This CDR3 contains 15 residues. In germline, CDR1 is SGHDT, CDR2 YYEEEE. CDR3 sequence: CASSYGGGIMDEQFF. CDR3 coding DNA: TGTGCCAGCAGCTATGGCGGGGGGATTATGGATGAGCAGTTCTTC. The whole variable domain, filled in from reference TRBV5-6 and TRBJ2-1, reads DAGVTQSPTHLIKTRGQQVTLRCSPKSGHDTVSWYQQALGQGPQFIFQYYEEEERQRGNFPDRFSGHQFPNYSSELNVNALLLGDSALYLCASSYGGGIMDEQFFGPGTRLTVL.

The rearrangement uses TRBV9 and TRBJ2-1; D unresolved. Per germline, CDR1 SGDLS and CDR2 YYNGEE. The CDR3 loop spans 16 amino acids. V was shortened by 0 bases and J by 2 bases, with 12 bases between the two germline ends. The CDR3 coding sequence is TGTGCCAGCAGCGTAGGCGCGCTACCCGCCTACAATGAGCAGTTCTTC. Translating it yields CASSVGALPAYNEQFF.

V is TRBV5-8 and J is TRBJ2-1; 7 bases map to TRBD2. Losses at the gene ends were 5 bases for V and 11 bases for J; bases not matched to a gene: 19. Germline V gene data show CDR1 as SGHTS and CDR2 as YDEGEE. The CDR3 runs to 16 residues. The CDR3 is CASRTLVLGEGPQQFF. Written as DNA, the CDR3 is TGTGCCAGCAGAACCCTTGTCTTGGGGGAGGGCCCCCAGCAGTTCTTC.

V usage is TRBV19 and J usage is TRBJ1-5; D remains unclear. Deletions cut 7 bases from V and 0 bases from J, with 19 bases between. This CDR3 has 17 amino acids. CDR1 and CDR2 (germline): LNHDA, SQIVND (reference sequence). CDR3 coding DNA: TGTGCCAGTACCCCCCTTGGGAGGAAATATAGCAATCAGCCCCAGCATTTT. Amino acid sequence: CASTPLGRKYSNQPQHF. Drawing the rest from reference TRBV19 and TRBJ1-5, the complete variable domain is DGGITQSPKYLFRKEGQNVTLSCEQNLNHDAMYWYRQDPGQGLRLIYYSQIVNDFQKGDIAEGYSVSREKKESFPLTVTSAQKNPTAFYLCASTPLGRKYSNQPQHFGDGTRLSIL.

The gene calls are TRBV14 and TRBJ2-5; 11 bases are shared with TRBD2. The V and J ends lost 1 base and 0 bases, in that order; junction bases with no gene match: 10. Germline CDR1 reads SGHDN; CDR2 reads FVKESK. This CDR3 has 19 residues. DNA for the CDR3: TGTGCCAGCAGCCAAGTGGGGTGGGGACTAGCGGCAAACCAAGAGACCCAGTACTTC. Translation: CASSQVGWGLAANQETQYF.

This clone has only a few counts. The CDR3 nucleotides are TGTGCCAGCAGCTTACGTACAGCTGAAGCTTTCTTT. It encodes CASSLRTAEAFF. V gene TRBV7-9 combines with J gene TRBJ1-1; no clear D gene. The CDR3 has 12 residues. CDR1 and CDR2 (germline): SEHNR, FQNEAQ (reference sequence). With 2 bases removed from V and 6 bases from J, the gap between germline ends came to 7 bases.

The chain uses TRBV20-1 and TRBJ2-1; TRBD2 matches at 9 bases. The CDR3 runs to 11 residues. V shed 3 bases, J shed 14 bases, and the junction held 5 bases outside the gene matches. CDR1 and CDR2 (germline): DFQATT, SNEGSKA (reference sequence). The CDR3 bases are TGCAGTGCTAGGACTAGCGGCCGGGAGTTCTTC. Its protein is CSARTSGREFF.

The genes are TRBV7-9 and TRBJ2-5, with D perhaps matching TRBD2 (5 bases). The CDR3 extends over 12 amino acids. Germline assignment: CDR1 SEHNR and CDR2 FQNEAQ (reference sequence). Trimming left V 5 bases short and J 5 bases short, with 9 bases between. In nucleotides, the CDR3 is TGTGCCAGCAGCCCCGAGGGTGAGACCCAGTACTTC. It codes for CASSPEGETQYF. Full variable domain (outside the CDR3, taken from reference TRBV7-9 and TRBJ2-5): DTGVSQNPRHKITKRGQNVTFRCDPISEHNRLYWYRQTLGQGPEFLTYFQNEAQLEKSRLLSDRFSAERPKGSFSTLEIQRTEQGDSAMYLCASSPEGETQYFGPGTRLLVL.

This clone appeared a few times. The same CDR3 can be traced to other DNA sequences in this sample. The chain carries TRBV2 and TRBJ1-1; no clear D. Trimming removed 3 bases from V and 1 base from J, with 6 bases in between. There are 13 residues in the CDR3. From germline, CDR1 is SNHLY and CDR2 FYNNEI. CDR3 nucleotides: TGTGCCAGCAGTGAGTTAGAGAACACTGAAGCTTTCTTT. The encoded protein is CASSELENTEAFF.

This chain links TRBV9 with TRBJ2-2, with 11 bases aligning to TRBD2. The CDR3 covers 17 residues. The V and J ends lost 3 bases and 4 bases, in that order; junction bases with no gene match: 8. Germline lookup yields CDR1 SGDLS and CDR2 YYNGEE. The CDR3 DNA is TGTGCCAGCAGCGAGATAGCGGGAGGGCCAGTCACCGGGGAGCTGTTTTTT. Encoded protein: CASSEIAGGPVTGELFF.

The chain joins TRBV5-1 to TRBJ2-3, with 10 bases matching TRBD2. Losses at the gene ends were 1 base for V and 5 bases for J; bases not matched to a gene: 7. This CDR3 has 16 residues. Germline V gene lookup returns CDR1 SGHRS and CDR2 YFSETQ. This CDR3 is CASSLSSGSSRDTQYF. The CDR3 nucleotides read TGCGCCAGCAGCTTGTCTAGCGGGAGTTCCAGAGATACGCAGTATTTT.

The rearrangement joins TRBV5-4 to TRBJ2-3, with D possibly matching TRBD1 (6 bases). Germline CDR1 is SGHNT and CDR2 is YYREEE (reference sequence). Deletions cut 1 base from V and 0 bases from J, with 12 bases between. There are 16 residues in the CDR3. CDR3 DNA: TGTGCCAGCAGCTTGTCCGGGACATTTAGCACAGATACGCAGTATTTT. This codes for CASSLSGTFSTDTQYF.

The rearrangement joins TRBV24-1 to TRBJ2-1; weak D call: TRBD2 (6 bases). This CDR3 is 16 amino acids long. From germline, CDR1 is KGHDR and CDR2 SFDVKD. Trimming cost V 4 bases and J 2 bases, with 14 bases left between them. The DNA for the CDR3 is TGTGCCACCAGTGACCGAGAGCGGGTTACCTACAATGAGCAGTTCTTC. Translated: CATSDRERVTYNEQFF.

The rearrangement links TRBV9 to TRBJ2-5, with 11 bases identical to TRBD1. Germline loops: CDR1 SGDLS, CDR2 YYNGEE. Unmatched junction bases numbered 7, after V lost 4 bases and J lost 5 bases. The CDR3 is made up of 15 amino acids. The CDR3 protein is CASSKAGTGGETQYF. The DNA for the CDR3 is TGTGCCAGCAGCAAAGCCGGGACAGGGGGGGAGACCCAGTACTTC.

The CDR3 here is CASSPGTGEPSYNEQFF. The CDR3 DNA follows: TGTGCCAGCAGCCCGGGGACAGGGGAACCCTCCTACAATGAGCAGTTCTTC. V gene TRBV11-2 combines with J gene TRBJ2-1; TRBD1 matches at 10 bases. J was trimmed by 0 bases and V by 5 bases; bases with no gene match: 7. Germline V gives CDR1 SGHAT, CDR2 FQNNGV. This CDR3 contains 17 residues.